The 25 T cell receptor beta chains listed next were all sequenced from one sample in a study of blood T cell repertoires in COVID-19. Assay: immunoSEQ multiplex PCR; the TCRdb copy retains only in-frame clones and omits some. The data contain some 120,000 clones, about 80% of them singletons. Sequences were obtained from peripheral blood. These TCRs come from a man between 65 and 79 years old with active or convalescent COVID-19.

This clone occurred once. This chain connects TRBV25-1 to TRBJ2-2, with D uncertain. V was shortened by 10 bases and J by 4 bases, with 16 bases between the two germline ends. This CDR3 spans 14 amino acids. Germline assignment: CDR1 MGHDK and CDR2 SYGVNS. CDR3 region: CAIFRQVPTGELFF. Written as DNA, the CDR3 is TGTGCCATCTTCCGCCAGGTTCCCACCGGGGAGCTGTTTTTT.

This chain joins TRBV21-1 and TRBJ2-7; TRBD1, as called in the table, went unchecked against the DNA. TRBV21-1 has pseudogene status. This CDR3 is built from 16 residues. Written as DNA, the CDR3 is TGTGCCAGCAGCCCCCCCGGGACAGACTTAGACCACGAGCAGTACTTC. It codes for CASSPPGTDLDHEQYF.

This chain uses TRBV7-2 with TRBJ2-7; D not certain. The CDR3 extends over 13 amino acids. With 4 bases removed from V and 0 bases from J, the gap between germline ends came to 7 bases. Germline V lookup: CDR1 SGHTA, CDR2 FQGNSA. CDR3 sequence reads: CASSSSGSYEQYF. In nucleotides, the CDR3 is TGTGCCAGCAGCTCCTCCGGCTCCTACGAGCAGTACTTC.

The chain couples TRBV4-3 to TRBJ2-6, with TRBD2 matching 13 bases. The CDR3 totals 20 residues. V dropped 6 bases and J dropped 4; count of bases not matched to a gene: 15. CDR1 is LGHNA, CDR2 YSLEER, per germline. Here the CDR3 reads CASSPRSETSGGRGANVLTF. The CDR3 DNA reads TGCGCCAGCAGTCCAAGATCGGAGACTAGCGGGGGGAGAGGGGCCAACGTCCTGACTTTC.

The gene calls are TRBV19 and TRBJ1-2; TRBD1 aligns across 9 bases. The germline V gene encodes CDR1 LNHDA and CDR2 SQIVND (reference sequence). CDR3 length: 16 amino acids. The ends lost 3 bases at V and 8 bases at J; junction bases unmatched: 13. The CDR3 sequence is CASSIVLGDRVGGYTF. The DNA for the CDR3 is TGTGCCAGTAGTATCGTACTGGGGGACAGGGTGGGAGGCTACACCTTC. The complete variable domain, with remaining parts taken from reference TRBV19 and TRBJ1-2, reads DGGITQSPKYLFRKEGQNVTLSCEQNLNHDAMYWYRQDPGQGLRLIYYSQIVNDFQKGDIAEGYSVSREKKESFPLTVTSAQKNPTAFYLCASSIVLGDRVGGYTFGSGTRLTVV.

The rearrangement uses TRBV19 and TRBJ1-2, with TRBD1 matching over 9 bases. J was trimmed by 7 bases and V by 7 bases; bases with no gene match: 7. CDR1 LNHDA and CDR2 SQIVND come from the germline V gene (reference sequence). The CDR3 runs 13 residues. CDR3 nucleotide sequence: TGTGCCAGTACCCTACAGGGGGCATCTGGCTACACCTTC. Translation: CASTLQGASGYTF.

This chain joins TRBV9 and TRBJ1-3; D call uncertain. Germline CDR1 SGDLS, CDR2 YYNGEE. CDR3 length equals 15 residues. V lost 2 bases and J 2 bases, leaving 11 bases between the germline ends. The CDR3 is CASSVNGEAGNTIYF. As DNA, the CDR3 is TGTGCCAGCAGCGTGAACGGTGAAGCTGGAAACACCATATATTTT.

The chain couples TRBV28 to TRBJ2-7; 8 positions agree with TRBD1. The CDR3 is 14 amino acids. V dropped 5 bases and J dropped 6; count of bases not matched to a gene: 9. From germline, CDR1 is MDHEN and CDR2 SYDVKM. CDR3 in amino acids: CASSTGTGFGEQYF. The CDR3 coding sequence is TGTGCCAGCAGTACCGGGACAGGATTTGGCGAGCAGTACTTC.

The chain has TRBV13 and TRBJ1-1; tentative D call: TRBD1 (6 bases). The germline V and J ends were trimmed by 0 bases and 5 bases, with 19 bases remaining between them. This CDR3 contains 17 residues. Per germline, CDR1 PRHDT and CDR2 FYEKMQ (reference sequence). CDR3 protein: CASSLGHAGGRLTEAFF. CDR3 nucleotide sequence: TGTGCCAGCAGCTTAGGCCATGCGGGGGGCCGTTTGACTGAAGCTTTCTTT.

The J gene is TRBJ1-2, the V gene TRBV5-6, with D tentatively TRBD1 (5 bases). Looked up from germline, CDR1 is SGHDT and CDR2 is YYEEEE. The CDR3 is made up of 12 amino acids. Trimming stripped 0 bases from V and 7 bases from J, with 7 bases between. The CDR3 DNA follows: TGTGCCAGCAGCTTGGCGGACACTGGCTACACCTTC. It yields the protein CASSLADTGYTF.

This chain joins TRBV7-3 and TRBJ2-1, with TRBD1 identical over 7 bases. The CDR3 has 15 amino acids. Germline V gives CDR1 SGHTA, CDR2 FQGTGA. V lost 3 bases, J lost 6 bases, and 8 bases stayed unmatched. CDR3 sequence (DNA): TGTGCCAGCAGCTTCTCTCGAGGGGACAGCAATGAGCAGTTCTTC. Translation: CASSFSRGDSNEQFF.

The chain combines TRBV6-1 with TRBJ1-1; D remains ambiguous. The germline V gene encodes CDR1 MNHNS and CDR2 SASEGT. The CDR3 runs to 12 residues. V shed 1 base and J shed 8 bases, with 8 bases lying between them. The CDR3 loop reads CASSEGRGEAFF. The DNA of the CDR3 is TGTGCCAGCAGTGAAGGCCGGGGAGAAGCTTTCTTT.

This chain links TRBV15 with TRBJ2-7; TRBD2 matches at 15 bases. Per germline, CDR1 LNHNV and CDR2 YYDKDF (reference sequence). The CDR3 is 19 amino acids. Germline trimming cut 2 bases from V and 4 bases from J; bases unmatched to any gene: 12. In DNA form, the CDR3 reads TGTGCCACCAGCAGACCCCAGGGTGAGGGACTAGCGGGAGGTTACGAGCAGTACTTC. This encodes CATSRPQGEGLAGGYEQYF.

This clone was seen once. This chain connects TRBV2 to TRBJ1-2, with TRBD1 as a possible D gene (5 bases). CDR3 size: 14 residues. CDR1 and CDR2 (germline): SNHLY, FYNNEI. Trimming left V 8 bases short and J 6 bases short, with 19 bases between. CDR3 loop: CASGGVGAMDGYTF. CDR3 nucleotide sequence: TGTGCCAGCGGGGGGGTAGGTGCTATGGATGGCTACACCTTC.

A word on this clone: The sample has other DNA sequences that encode this CDR3 too. The chain carries TRBV5-1 and TRBJ2-7, with 9 bases that match TRBD1. Germline V gene sequence: CDR1 SGHRS, CDR2 YFSETQ. Trimming removed 0 bases from V and 0 bases from J; junction bases left unmatched: 4. CDR3 length: 16 residues. The CDR3 reads CASSLAGQGSSYEQYF. The CDR3 DNA sequence: TGCGCCAGCAGCTTGGCCGGACAGGGGAGCTCCTACGAGCAGTACTTC. Supplemented by reference TRBV5-1 and TRBJ2-7, the full variable domain reads KAGVTQTPRYLIKTRGQQVTLSCSPISGHRSVSWYQQTPGQGLQFLFEYFSETQRNKGNFPGRFSGRQFSNSRSEMNVSTLELGDSALYLCASSLAGQGSSYEQYFGPGTRLTVT.

About this clone: This same CDR3 is encoded by further DNA sequences in the sample. The chain is built from TRBV6-5 and TRBJ2-7; 7 bases line up with TRBD1. Germline V gene sequence: CDR1 MNHEY, CDR2 SVGAGI. The CDR3 covers 15 residues. V lost 6 bases to trimming and J lost 3 bases; unmatched junction nucleotides: 11. CDR3 region: CASSADRERSYEQYF. As DNA, the CDR3 is TGTGCCAGCAGCGCCGACAGGGAGAGGAGCTACGAGCAGTACTTC.

J is TRBJ2-3 and V is TRBV30; 8 bases match TRBD2. CDR1 is GTSNPN and CDR2 is SVGIG in the germline V gene (reference sequence). The CDR3 contains 14 residues. J was trimmed by 6 bases and V by 3 bases; bases with no gene match: 8. In nucleotides, the CDR3 is TGTGCCTGGAGAATTGCGGGGGGTTTGGATACGCAGTATTTT. The encoded protein is CAWRIAGGLDTQYF. The entire variable domain, with the rest obtained from reference TRBV30 and TRBJ2-3, is as follows: SQTIHQWPATLVQPVGSPLSLECTVEGTSNPNLYWYRQAAGRGLQLLFYSVGIGQISSEVPQNLSASRPQDRQFILSSKKLLLSDSGFYLCAWRIAGGLDTQYFGPGTRLTVL.

The chain recombines TRBV2 with TRBJ1-2; TRBD1 might be the D (5 bases). The germline CDR1 and CDR2 sequences are SNHLY and FYNNEI. The CDR3 totals 12 residues. Trimming pared 7 bases from V and 3 bases from J, leaving 9 bases between. The CDR3 DNA follows: TGTGCCAGCACTAGGGGCGACTATGGCTACACCTTC. Amino acids: CASTRGDYGYTF.

This chain links TRBV5-4 with TRBJ1-6; 9 bases align to TRBD1. CDR1 SGHNT and CDR2 YYREEE come from the germline V gene (reference sequence). The V and J ends lost 4 bases and 7 bases, in that order; junction bases with no gene match: 6. This CDR3 has 15 amino acids. The CDR3 spells CASSHPGQGNSPLHF. CDR3 coding DNA: TGTGCCAGCAGCCACCCGGGACAGGGAAATTCACCCCTCCACTTT.

This clone was seen only a few times. V usage is TRBV6-2 or TRBV6-3 and J usage is TRBJ2-1, with TRBD2 matching over 11 bases. Germline V CDR1 and CDR2: MNHEY, SVGEGT. Losses at the gene ends were 0 bases for V and 4 bases for J; bases not matched to a gene: 5. This CDR3 has 17 amino acids. The CDR3 region is CASSYSGTSGIYNEQFF. In nucleotides, the CDR3 is TGTGCCAGCAGTTACTCAGGGACTAGCGGCATATACAATGAGCAGTTCTTC.

The chain recombines TRBV10-3 with TRBJ2-1; D is unresolved. The germline V and J ends were trimmed by 4 bases and 8 bases, with 9 bases remaining between them. CDR3 length: 12 amino acids. The germline V gene has CDR1 ENHRY and CDR2 SYGVKD. For the CDR3, the DNA is TGTGCCATCAGTGCAAACAGAGATGAGCAGTTCTTC. As protein: CAISANRDEQFF.

This chain connects TRBV5-4 to TRBJ1-2; TRBD1 aligns across 9 bases. J was trimmed by 4 bases and V by 4 bases; bases with no gene match: 2. CDR3 length: 13 residues. Germline loops: CDR1 SGHNT, CDR2 YYREEE (reference sequence). The CDR3 reads CASSATGGYGYTF. Written as DNA, the CDR3 is TGTGCCAGCAGCGCGACAGGGGGCTATGGCTACACCTTC. The variable domain in full, with the rest retrieved from reference TRBV5-4 and TRBJ1-2, is ETGVTQSPTHLIKTRGQQVTLRCSSQSGHNTVSWYQQALGQGPQFIFQYYREEENGRGNFPPRFSGLQFPNYSSELNVNALELDDSALYLCASSATGGYGYTFGSGTRLTVV.

The chain has TRBV29-1 and TRBJ1-4, with TRBD1 matching over 7 bases. The CDR3 covers 14 residues. J lost 6 bases, V lost 5 bases, and 9 bases had no gene match. The germline CDR1 and CDR2 sequences are SQVTM and ANQGSEA. The CDR3 reads CSVYRDRDYEKLFF. The CDR3 bases are TGCAGCGTTTACCGGGACAGAGACTATGAAAAACTGTTTTTT.

In its sample, this clone was seen once. The chain links TRBV6-5 to TRBJ1-1, with 8 bases fitting TRBD1. CDR1 and CDR2 (germline): MNHEY, SVGAGI. The CDR3 is made up of 13 amino acids. J gave up 5 bases and V 7 bases, and 6 bases lay outside the gene matches. CDR3 nucleotide sequence: TGTGCCAGCAAAGGACAGGGCGGTACTGAAGCTTTCTTT. This translates into CASKGQGGTEAFF.

The chain links TRBV28 to TRBJ2-7, with 12 bases that match TRBD1. V shed 6 bases and J 3 bases; nucleotides not matched to a gene: 24. The germline gives CDR1 MDHEN, CDR2 SYDVKM. The CDR3 length is 21 residues. CDR3 nucleotides: TGTGCCAGCAGCCCTGGGGACAGGGGGCGCCGAGCGGGAGGCTTGGTCTACGAGCAGTACTTC. Protein: CASSPGDRGRRAGGLVYEQYF.